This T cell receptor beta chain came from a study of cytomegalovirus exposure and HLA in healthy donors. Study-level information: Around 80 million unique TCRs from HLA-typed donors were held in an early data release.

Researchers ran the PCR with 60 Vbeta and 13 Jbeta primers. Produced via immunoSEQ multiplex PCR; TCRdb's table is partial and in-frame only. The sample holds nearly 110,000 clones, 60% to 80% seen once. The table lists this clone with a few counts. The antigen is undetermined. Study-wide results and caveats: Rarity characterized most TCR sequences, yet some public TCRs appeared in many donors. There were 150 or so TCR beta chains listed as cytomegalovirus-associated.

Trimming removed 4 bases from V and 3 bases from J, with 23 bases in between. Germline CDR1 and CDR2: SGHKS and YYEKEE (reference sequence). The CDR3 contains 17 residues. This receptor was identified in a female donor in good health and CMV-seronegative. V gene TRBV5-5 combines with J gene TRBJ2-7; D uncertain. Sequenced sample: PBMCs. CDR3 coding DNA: TGTGCCAGCAGCCCCCCTTTGACACCCCTGCGACGCTACGAGCAGTACTTC. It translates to CASSPPLTPLRRYEQYF.